One and the same sample provided the 28 T cell receptor beta chains below, sequenced in a study of vaccination and CD4 T cells after COVID-19. No cognate antigen is known for these TCRs. Stated treatment: roughly 10-day PBMC culture with coronavirus spike peptide pools or control peptides (ViraFEST assay). The Oncomine TCR Beta short-read assay was applied to DNA of cultured CD4+ T cells. Via MiXCR, TCRdb re-called the PCR reads, giving one row per CDR3 protein. The sample has 15,000 to 20,000 distinct CDR3 sequences, roughly 50% seen once. Material: CD4+ T cells from blood, cultured in vitro. The receptors stem from a human donor who had recovered from COVID-19.

The chain links TRBV20-1 to TRBJ2-7; 8 positions agree with TRBD2. The CDR3 is made up of 15 amino acids. With V trimmed by 6 bases and J by 1 base, 11 bases remained unmatched. The germline gives CDR1 DFQATT, CDR2 SNEGSKA (reference sequence). CDR3 sequence reads: CSATPSSGRSYEQYF. As DNA, the CDR3 is TGCAGTGCCACTCCCTCTAGCGGGCGATCCTACGAGCAGTACTTC.

The chain joins TRBV27 to TRBJ2-1; TRBD2 matches at 11 bases. Germline trimming cut 5 bases from V and 10 bases from J; bases unmatched to any gene: 13. CDR3 length: 16 residues. The V gene's germline CDR1 is MNHEY and CDR2 SMNVEV (reference sequence). CDR3 amino acids: CASSPTLAGGPREQFF. DNA for the CDR3: TGTGCCAGCAGTCCAACTCTAGCGGGAGGCCCGAGGGAGCAGTTCTTC.

Only a few counts were recorded for this clonotype. The chain is built from TRBV7-3 and TRBJ2-5, with TRBD2 as a possible D gene (5 bases). Germline V gene sequence: CDR1 SGHTA, CDR2 FQGTGA. There are 15 residues in the CDR3. Trimming cost V 0 bases and J 5 bases, with 13 bases left between them. CDR3 in amino acids: CASSLTGQRGETQYF. CDR3 DNA: TGTGCCAGCAGCTTAACAGGGCAACGAGGGGAGACCCAGTACTTC. Together with reference TRBV7-3 and TRBJ2-5, the CDR3 gives the full variable domain: GAGVSQTPSNKVTEKGKYVELRCDPISGHTALYWYRQSLGQGPEFLIYFQGTGAADDSGLPNDRFFAVRPEGSVSTLKIQRTERGDSAVYLCASSLTGQRGETQYFGPGTRLLVL.

V and J are TRBV20-1 and TRBJ1-1; D not resolved. V was shortened by 0 bases and J by 7 bases, with 9 bases between the two germline ends. The germline CDR1 and CDR2 sequences are DFQATT and SNEGSKA (reference sequence). This CDR3 is built from 12 residues. CDR3 nucleotides: TGCAGTGCTAGAGAGATTGGTGGTGAAGCTTTCTTT. It yields the protein CSAREIGGEAFF.

This chain connects TRBV6-2 or TRBV6-3 to TRBJ2-3; 9 bases are shared with TRBD2. The germline gives CDR1 MNHEY, CDR2 SVGEGT. The CDR3 consists of 15 residues. Unmatched junction bases numbered 6, after V lost 4 bases and J lost 4 bases. The CDR3 nucleotides read TGTGCCAGCAGTTGGGATAGCGGGAGACCAGATACGCAGTATTTT. Amino acids: CASSWDSGRPDTQYF.

This sequence joins TRBV6-2 or TRBV6-3 and TRBJ1-1; D possibly corresponds to TRBD1 (6 bases). Looked up from germline, CDR1 is MNHEY and CDR2 is SVGEGT. The CDR3 extends over 14 amino acids. The V gene lost 7 bases and the J gene lost 0 bases, with 12 bases spanning the gap. CDR3 sequence reads: CASIGGALNTEAFF. CDR3 sequence (DNA): TGTGCCAGCATTGGGGGGGCCCTGAACACTGAAGCTTTCTTT.

The chain carries TRBV28 and TRBJ2-1; D possibly corresponds to TRBD2 (6 bases). V dropped 6 bases and J dropped 10 bases, with 25 bases sitting between them. The CDR3 consists of 16 residues. CDR1 is MDHEN and CDR2 is SYDVKM in the germline V gene. The CDR3 loop is CASSLVLAGWVREQFF. CDR3 bases: TGTGCCAGCAGCTTAGTCTTGGCGGGGTGGGTGCGGGAGCAGTTCTTC.

This rearrangement joins TRBV27 to TRBJ1-1, with 7 bases identical to TRBD1. V dropped 2 bases and J dropped 3; count of bases not matched to a gene: 6. This CDR3 comprises 15 residues. The germline V gene encodes CDR1 MNHEY and CDR2 SMNVEV (reference sequence). Here the CDR3 DNA reads TGTGCCAGCAGTTTAGGTCCAGGGGGGTACACTGAAGCTTTCTTT. This gives the protein CASSLGPGGYTEAFF.

The chain is built from TRBV6-1 and TRBJ2-7, with D possibly matching TRBD2 (5 bases). Trimming removed 2 bases from V and 6 bases from J, with 8 bases in between. Per the germline V gene, CDR1 is MNHNS and CDR2 is SASEGT. This CDR3 region has 12 residues. The CDR3 DNA follows: TGTGCCAGCAGTGAAATGAGGGTCGAGCAGTACTTC. Its protein product is CASSEMRVEQYF.

V usage is TRBV19 and J usage is TRBJ1-1; D possibly corresponds to TRBD1 (5 bases). Germline CDR1 reads LNHDA; CDR2 reads SQIVND (reference sequence). Trimming cost V 10 bases and J 1 base, with 16 bases left between them. The CDR3 length is 14 residues. The chain's CDR3 is CATKEGRRNTEAFF. The CDR3 DNA follows: TGTGCCACCAAGGAGGGGCGGAGGAACACTGAAGCTTTCTTT.

The chain is built from TRBV5-1 and TRBJ2-3; D remains unclear. The germline V and J ends were trimmed by 4 bases and 3 bases, with 9 bases remaining between them. CDR1 SGHRS and CDR2 YFSETQ come from the germline V gene. CDR3 length equals 13 residues. The CDR3 sequence: CASSPRATDTQYF. CDR3 DNA: TGCGCCAGCAGCCCCAGAGCAACAGATACGCAGTATTTT. Together with reference TRBV5-1 and TRBJ2-3, the CDR3 gives the full variable domain: KAGVTQTPRYLIKTRGQQVTLSCSPISGHRSVSWYQQTPGQGLQFLFEYFSETQRNKGNFPGRFSGRQFSNSRSEMNVSTLELGDSALYLCASSPRATDTQYFGPGTRLTVL.

V gene TRBV2 combines with J gene TRBJ2-7, with D possibly being TRBD1 or TRBD2 (5 bases each). Germline CDR1 is SNHLY and CDR2 is FYNNEI. The CDR3 runs 15 residues. The V end was cut by 8 bases, the J end by 0 bases, with 17 bases between. CDR3 nucleotides: TGTGCCAGCCATCCGGGGCGACTCAGCTCCTACGAGCAGTACTTC. Translating it yields CASHPGRLSSYEQYF.

This clonotype was counted only a few times. CDR3 nucleotide sequence: TGTGCCAGCAGGCCACGGACAGGGGGAGCCTATGGCTACACCTTC. This gives the protein CASRPRTGGAYGYTF. The chain uses TRBV7-2 and TRBJ1-2, with 10 bases fitting TRBD1. V shed 6 bases and J 4 bases; nucleotides not matched to a gene: 8. The CDR3 contains 15 residues. CDR1 SGHTA and CDR2 FQGNSA come from the germline V gene.

V usage is TRBV5-4 and J usage is TRBJ2-7, with a possible D match to TRBD1 (6 bases). The CDR3 contains 16 residues. The V end lost 3 bases, the J end lost 2 bases, and 18 bases lay between the germline ends. Germline V gives CDR1 SGHNT, CDR2 YYREEE (reference sequence). This chain's CDR3 is CASSSVNRDGAYEQYF. The CDR3 region has the DNA TGTGCCAGCAGCTCTGTGAACAGGGATGGGGCCTACGAGCAGTACTTC.

The V and J genes are TRBV11-2 and TRBJ1-5; D gene uncertain. Germline V CDR1 and CDR2: SGHAT, FQNNGV. The V gene lost 1 base and the J gene lost 7 bases, with 8 bases spanning the gap. The CDR3 has 13 amino acids. The chain's CDR3 is CASSLGPQQPQHF. CDR3 sequence (DNA): TGTGCCAGCAGCTTAGGGCCCCAACAGCCCCAGCATTTT.

This clonotype was detected only a few times. V gene TRBV7-2 combines with J gene TRBJ2-3; tentatively, D is TRBD1 (6 bases). From germline, CDR1 is SGHTA and CDR2 FQGNSA. The V end was cut by 3 bases, the J end by 4 bases, with 8 bases between. The CDR3 spans 13 residues. The CDR3 loop reads CASSFAGADTQYF. The CDR3, as DNA: TGTGCCAGCAGCTTTGCAGGGGCAGATACGCAGTATTTT.

The J gene is TRBJ1-5, the V gene TRBV20-1; no firm D call. V was clipped by 1 base and J by 2 bases, with 12 bases between them. The germline gives CDR1 DFQATT, CDR2 SNEGSKA (reference sequence). This CDR3 comprises 15 residues. The DNA for the CDR3 is TGCAGTGCTAGAGGGCCTACGGGTGGCAATCAGCCCCAGCATTTT. It translates to CSARGPTGGNQPQHF.

The chain employs TRBV24-1 and TRBJ2-5, with TRBD1 identical over 9 bases. This CDR3 contains 16 residues. Germline CDR1 KGHDR, CDR2 SFDVKD. V shed 4 bases and J 4 bases; nucleotides not matched to a gene: 9. CDR3 region: CATSDRTGGFGETQYF. The DNA for the CDR3 is TGTGCCACCAGTGACAGAACAGGGGGCTTTGGAGAGACCCAGTACTTC.

The gene calls are TRBV6-1 and TRBJ2-3; 12 bases are a match to TRBD2. This CDR3 is built from 15 residues. The ends lost 2 bases at V and 4 bases at J; junction bases unmatched: 1. CDR1 is MNHNS, CDR2 SASEGT, per germline. This CDR3 reads CASSELAGGPDTQYF. Here the CDR3 DNA reads TGTGCCAGCAGTGAACTAGCGGGAGGGCCAGATACGCAGTATTTT.

This clonotype was counted only a few times. The chain employs TRBV7-2 and TRBJ1-5; TRBD1 agrees at 10 bases. The CDR3 runs to 14 residues. V trimming: 5 bases; J trimming: 6 bases; junction bases outside the gene matches: 4. The germline V gene has CDR1 SGHTA and CDR2 FQGNSA. This CDR3 reads CASSPTGGPQPQHF. Written as DNA, the CDR3 is TGTGCCAGCAGCCCGACAGGGGGCCCTCAGCCCCAGCATTTT.

The chain combines TRBV30 with TRBJ1-2; D gene uncertain. Trimming left V 8 bases short and J 6 bases short, with 7 bases between. The CDR3 spans 9 residues. The germline gives CDR1 GTSNPN, CDR2 SVGIG (reference sequence). The chain's CDR3 is CAAENGYTF. CDR3 nucleotide sequence: TGTGCCGCCGAGAATGGCTACACCTTC.

The chain links TRBV10-3 to TRBJ1-3; 7 bases map to TRBD1. The V gene's germline CDR1 is ENHRY and CDR2 SYGVKD. Germline trimming cut 6 bases from V and 4 bases from J; bases unmatched to any gene: 6. The CDR3 extends over 14 amino acids. CDR3 region: CAIRTTGEGNTIYF. CDR3 coding DNA: TGTGCCATCAGAACCACAGGGGAAGGAAACACCATATATTTT.

The chain recombines TRBV12-3 or TRBV12-4 with TRBJ2-3; possibly TRBD1 or TRBD2 for D (6 bases each). The CDR3 is 15 residues long. Trimming removed 7 bases from V and 2 bases from J, with 16 bases in between. CDR3 protein: CASTLLGGPTDTQYF. Here the CDR3 DNA reads TGTGCCAGCACCCTTCTAGGGGGGCCCACAGATACGCAGTATTTT.

The chain carries TRBV25-1 and TRBJ2-3; tentatively, D is TRBD2 (6 bases). This CDR3 comprises 16 residues. Trimming took off 2 bases at V and 0 bases at J, with 12 bases between the two ends. Per germline, CDR1 MGHDK and CDR2 SYGVNS. The CDR3 sequence is CASSEQWGTSTDTQYF. The CDR3 region has the DNA TGTGCCAGCAGTGAACAATGGGGGACTAGCACAGATACGCAGTATTTT.

This clonotype has a handful of counts. V gene TRBV6-1 combines with J gene TRBJ1-1, with 8 bases matching TRBD1. V dropped 6 bases and J dropped 3; count of bases not matched to a gene: 3. The CDR3 runs to 13 residues. In germline, CDR1 is MNHNS, CDR2 SASEGT. CDR3 DNA sequence: TGTGCCAGCAGGGGACAGGTCTACACTGAAGCTTTCTTT. This sequence encodes CASRGQVYTEAFF.

A few counts support this clonotype. The V call is TRBV7-2, the J call TRBJ2-3; D remains unclear. V gave up 3 bases and J gave up 5 bases, with 6 bases separating them. CDR1 is SGHTA and CDR2 is FQGNSA in the germline V gene. The CDR3 loop spans 12 amino acids. CDR3 in DNA: TGTGCCAGCAGCTTTTCGAGAGATACGCAGTATTTT. It specifies CASSFSRDTQYF.

This clonotype was seen a handful of times. The V call is TRBV25-1, the J call TRBJ2-3; D gene ambiguous. V was clipped by 9 bases and J by 6 bases, with 10 bases between them. The V gene's germline CDR1 is MGHDK and CDR2 SYGVNS. This CDR3 spans 11 amino acids. This CDR3 reads CASTAMDTQYF. The CDR3 region has the DNA TGTGCCAGTACCGCGATGGATACGCAGTATTTT. The entire variable domain, with the rest obtained from reference TRBV25-1 and TRBJ2-3, is as follows: EADIYQTPRYLVIGTGKKITLECSQTMGHDKMYWYQQDPGMELHLIHYSYGVNSTEKGDLSSESTVSRIRTEHFPLTLESARPSHTSQYLCASTAMDTQYFGPGTRLTVL.

This clonotype was found once. The chain recombines TRBV28 with TRBJ1-2, with D hard to call. This CDR3 spans 14 amino acids. V dropped 2 bases and J dropped 6 bases, with 13 bases sitting between them. Germline V gene data show CDR1 as MDHEN and CDR2 as SYDVKM. The CDR3 DNA reads as TGTGCCAGCAGTTTAGTAGACCAGAGGAATGGCTACACCTTC. This sequence encodes CASSLVDQRNGYTF.